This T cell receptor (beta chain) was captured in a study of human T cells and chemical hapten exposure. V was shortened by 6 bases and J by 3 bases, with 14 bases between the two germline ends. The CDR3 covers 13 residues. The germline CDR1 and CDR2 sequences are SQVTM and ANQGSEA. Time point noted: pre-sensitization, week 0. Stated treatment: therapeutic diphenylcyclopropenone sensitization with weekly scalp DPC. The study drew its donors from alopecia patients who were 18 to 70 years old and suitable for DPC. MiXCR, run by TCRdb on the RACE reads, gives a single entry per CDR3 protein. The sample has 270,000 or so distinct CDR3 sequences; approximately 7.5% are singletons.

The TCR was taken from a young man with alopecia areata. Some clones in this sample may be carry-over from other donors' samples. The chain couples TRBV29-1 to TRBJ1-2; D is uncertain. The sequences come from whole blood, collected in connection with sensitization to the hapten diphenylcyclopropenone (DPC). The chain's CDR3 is CSVMPGGHYGYTF. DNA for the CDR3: TGCAGCGTCATGCCTGGAGGACACTATGGCTACACCTTC.